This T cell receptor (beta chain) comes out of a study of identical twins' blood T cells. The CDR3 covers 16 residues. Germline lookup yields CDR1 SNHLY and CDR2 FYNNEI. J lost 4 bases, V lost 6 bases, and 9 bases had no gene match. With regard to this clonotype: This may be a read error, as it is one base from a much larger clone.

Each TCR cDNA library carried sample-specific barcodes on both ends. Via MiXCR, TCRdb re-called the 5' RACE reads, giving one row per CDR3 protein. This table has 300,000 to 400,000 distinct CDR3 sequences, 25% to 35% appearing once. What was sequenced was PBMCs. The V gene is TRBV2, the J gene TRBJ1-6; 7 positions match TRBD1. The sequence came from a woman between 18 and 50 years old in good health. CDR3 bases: TGTGCCAGCAGGGGAGGGGGCAGTCGTTATAATTCACCCCTCCACTTT. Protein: CASRGGGSRYNSPLHF.